The present T cell receptor (beta chain) was sequenced within a study of T cells after somatic rescue of genetic block. Using immunoSEQ multiplex PCR, the repertoire was profiled, and TCRdb retains in-frame clones only, with some absent. The table lists tens of thousands of clones, about 96% of them singletons. Germline V gene lookup returns CDR1 GTSNPN and CDR2 SVGIG (reference sequence). Germline trimming cut 5 bases from V and 5 bases from J; bases unmatched to any gene: 6. CDR3 size: 13 residues. This receptor was obtained from a child less than two years old. Material for sequencing was peripheral blood mononuclear cells (PBMCs). The V call is TRBV30, the J call TRBJ2-7; 10 bases are a match to TRBD1. CDR3 nucleotides: TGTGCCTGGTCACGGACAGGGGGAGACGAGCAGTACTTC. It encodes CAWSRTGGDEQYF.